This T cell receptor (beta chain) was sequenced during a study of blood T cell repertoires in COVID-19. In the study's own analysis: Amplifying reference gene primers gave estimates of nucleated cell counts. The data were produced by immunoSEQ multiplex PCR, yet TCRdb's version contains in-frame clones alone and is incomplete. The DNA gave D and trimming, while V, J and clone size come from that table. The table includes 90,000 to 100,000 clones, roughly 84% detected once. This clone appeared a few times. With 6 bases clipped from V and 4 bases from J, the junction kept 11 bases outside the gene matches. The CDR3 spans 16 residues. Germline CDR1 LNHDA, CDR2 SQIVND (reference sequence).

The sequence was obtained from a man aged 65-85 years with active or convalescent COVID-19. The sequenced sample was peripheral blood. The V call is TRBV19, the J call TRBJ1-1, with 10 bases fitting TRBD1. This CDR3 is CASSQPGQGHGTEAFF. Here the CDR3 DNA reads TGTGCCAGTAGCCAACCGGGACAGGGGCACGGCACTGAAGCTTTCTTT. The variable domain in full, with the rest retrieved from reference TRBV19 and TRBJ1-1, is DGGITQSPKYLFRKEGQNVTLSCEQNLNHDAMYWYRQDPGQGLRLIYYSQIVNDFQKGDIAEGYSVSREKKESFPLTVTSAQKNPTAFYLCASSQPGQGHGTEAFFGQGTRLTVV.